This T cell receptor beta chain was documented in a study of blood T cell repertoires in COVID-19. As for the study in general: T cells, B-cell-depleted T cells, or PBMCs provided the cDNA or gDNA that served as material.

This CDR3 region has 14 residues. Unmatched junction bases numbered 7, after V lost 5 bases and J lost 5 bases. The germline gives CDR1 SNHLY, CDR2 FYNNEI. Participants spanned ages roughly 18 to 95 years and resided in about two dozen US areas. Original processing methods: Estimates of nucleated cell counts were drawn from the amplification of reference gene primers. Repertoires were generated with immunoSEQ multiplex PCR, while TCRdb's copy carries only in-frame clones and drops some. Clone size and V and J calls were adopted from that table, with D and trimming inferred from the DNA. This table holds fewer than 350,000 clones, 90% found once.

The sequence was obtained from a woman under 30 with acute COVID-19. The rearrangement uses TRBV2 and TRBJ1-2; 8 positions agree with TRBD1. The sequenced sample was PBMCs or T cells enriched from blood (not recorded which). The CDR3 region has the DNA TGTGCCAGCAGTAGTAGGACAGGGCGGTATGGCTACACCTTC. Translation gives CASSSRTGRYGYTF.